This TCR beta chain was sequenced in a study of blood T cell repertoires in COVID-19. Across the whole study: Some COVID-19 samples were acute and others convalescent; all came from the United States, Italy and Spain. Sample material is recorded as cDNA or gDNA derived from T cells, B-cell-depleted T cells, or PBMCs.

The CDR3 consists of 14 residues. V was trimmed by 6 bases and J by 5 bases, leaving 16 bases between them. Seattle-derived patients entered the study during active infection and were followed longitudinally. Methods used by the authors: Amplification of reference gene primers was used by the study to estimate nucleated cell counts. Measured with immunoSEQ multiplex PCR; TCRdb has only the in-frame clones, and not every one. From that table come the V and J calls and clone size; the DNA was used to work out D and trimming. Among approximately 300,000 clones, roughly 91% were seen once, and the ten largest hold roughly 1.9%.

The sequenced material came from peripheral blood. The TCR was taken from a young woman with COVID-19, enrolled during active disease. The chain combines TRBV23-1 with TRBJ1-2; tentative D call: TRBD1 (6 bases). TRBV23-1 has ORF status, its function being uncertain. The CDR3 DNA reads TGCGCCAGCAGCGGACAGCTGGGCAATTATGGCTACACCTTC. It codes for CASSGQLGNYGYTF.